What follows are 21 T cell receptor beta chains derived from one specimen sequenced in a study of shared clonotypes between healthy human individuals (TCRdb year 2020). The protocol used for the library was the immunoSEQ multiplex PCR assay. This immuneACCESS table, as held by TCRdb, lists in-frame sequences with V and J called but not all clones. Of the missing ones, under half trace to an unresolved V gene in checked studies; the others have no known cause. The sample table shows 95,000 to 120,000 clones, and under 70% are seen once. Together, the top ten hold over 20% of the sample. The sequencing input was memory CD8+ T cells sorted from blood. The label giving this sample's cell subset or site can be read as: CD45RO+ cells pooled with CCR7-negative TemRA cells. These receptor sequences come from a woman aged 25 to 45 in good health.

This clone has just a few counts. This chain connects TRBV27 to TRBJ2-1; D remains unclear. Germline V lookup: CDR1 MNHEY, CDR2 SMNVEV (reference sequence). Trimming stripped 6 bases from V and 4 bases from J, with 7 bases between. The CDR3 has 12 amino acids. This chain's CDR3 is CASSPRYNEQFF. The CDR3 DNA sequence: TGTGCCAGCAGCCCGCGTTACAATGAGCAGTTCTTC.

This chain links TRBV25-1 with TRBJ2-1, with D possibly being TRBD1 or TRBD2 (5 bases each). Trimming pared 1 base from V and 6 bases from J, leaving 10 bases between. Looked up from germline, CDR1 is MGHDK and CDR2 is SYGVNS. This CDR3 spans 14 amino acids. The CDR3 is CASSESGQSNEQFF. CDR3 nucleotide sequence: TGTGCCAGCAGTGAATCGGGGCAGTCCAATGAGCAGTTCTTC.

The V and J genes are TRBV6-4 and TRBJ2-1; D tentatively reads TRBD1 or TRBD2 (6 bases each). This CDR3 comprises 14 residues. Germline CDR1 is MRHNA and CDR2 is SNTAGT. Trimming cost V 4 bases and J 8 bases, with 15 bases left between them. The CDR3 sequence: CASSVIAEGDEQFF. DNA of the CDR3: TGTGCCAGCAGTGTTATAGCGGAGGGGGATGAGCAGTTCTTC.

The rearrangement joins TRBV19 to TRBJ2-5; unclear D gene. The better agreement between TRBJ2-7 and the DNA end casts doubt on the J call. From germline, CDR1 is LNHDA and CDR2 SQIVND (reference sequence). The CDR3 contains 12 residues. CDR3 sequence: CASSIVGYEQYF. CDR3 DNA sequence: TGTGCCAGTAGTATAGTCGGATACGAGCAGTACTTC.

This clone was found a few times. The chain has TRBV5-6 and TRBJ2-5; D is unresolved. V dropped 4 bases and J dropped 4 bases, with 11 bases sitting between them. The length of the CDR3 is 13 residues. CDR1 SGHDT and CDR2 YYEEEE come from the germline V gene. The CDR3: CASSGWGAETQYF. The CDR3 DNA sequence: TGTGCCAGCAGCGGGTGGGGTGCAGAGACCCAGTACTTC.

This clone was observed a few times. The V gene is TRBV10-1, the J gene TRBJ2-7, with D possibly TRBD2 on 5 matching bases. V was pared by 6 bases and J by 0 bases, with 15 bases between. Germline-derived CDR1 and CDR2 are WNHNN and SYGVQD (reference sequence). The CDR3 runs to 15 residues. The CDR3 DNA is TGCGCCAGCAGCCCATTTGCGGGTGGCTCCTACGAGCAGTACTTC. Translating gives CASSPFAGGSYEQYF.

This clone was seen more than once but under ten times. The chain recombines TRBV27 with TRBJ1-5; D uncertain. CDR1 MNHEY and CDR2 SMNVEV come from the germline V gene (reference sequence). V dropped 6 bases and J dropped 5 bases, with 14 bases sitting between them. There are 14 residues in the CDR3. The chain's CDR3 is CASRELATDQPQHF. The CDR3 DNA is TGTGCCAGCAGGGAGTTAGCCACGGATCAGCCCCAGCATTTT.

This rearrangement joins TRBV15 to TRBJ2-1; 11 bases line up with TRBD2. V shed 4 bases, J shed 6 bases, and the junction held 8 bases outside the gene matches. Germline V gene lookup returns CDR1 LNHNV and CDR2 YYDKDF (reference sequence). This CDR3 is built from 16 residues. The CDR3 DNA reads as TGTGCCACCAGCACTGTAACTAGCGGGGGCTTCAATGAGCAGTTCTTC. This encodes CATSTVTSGGFNEQFF.

This clone was counted ten times or more. V and J are TRBV28 and TRBJ1-5; 7 bases are a match to TRBD1. From germline, CDR1 is MDHEN and CDR2 SYDVKM. The junction had 9 bases not matched to a gene; V was cut back by 6 bases and J by 7 bases. There are 14 residues in the CDR3. The CDR3 is CASRHQGDVQPQHF. Written as DNA, the CDR3 is TGTGCCAGCAGACACCAGGGGGACGTGCAGCCCCAGCATTTT.

The rearrangement uses TRBV27 and TRBJ1-1; TRBD1 might be the D (5 bases). Trimming shortened V by 1 base and J by 0 bases, and 6 bases separated the two germline ends. CDR1 and CDR2 (germline): MNHEY, SMNVEV (reference sequence). CDR3 length: 14 residues. The CDR3: CASSLYRLNTEAFF. CDR3 DNA: TGTGCCAGCAGTTTATACAGGCTGAACACTGAAGCTTTCTTT.

This clone occurred once. V is TRBV15 and J is TRBJ1-5; D uncertain. This CDR3 is built from 14 residues. Germline lookup yields CDR1 LNHNV and CDR2 YYDKDF (reference sequence). Trimming stripped 1 base from V and 8 bases from J, with 12 bases between. CDR3 in DNA: TGTGCCACCAGCAGAGTGGACTCGGTAGAGCCCCAGCATTTT. Amino acids: CATSRVDSVEPQHF.

This clone was seen at least ten times. This chain joins TRBV6-6 and TRBJ1-2; 7 bases map to TRBD1. V lost 5 bases to trimming and J lost 6 bases; unmatched junction nucleotides: 9. The germline CDR1 and CDR2 sequences are MNHNY and SVGAGI (reference sequence). This CDR3 spans 14 amino acids. CDR3 sequence reads: CASSTQGGAHGYTF. In nucleotides, the CDR3 is TGTGCCAGCAGTACCCAGGGGGGGGCGCATGGCTACACCTTC.

This clone was recorded many times. In the same sample, other DNA sequences code for this CDR3. V gene TRBV2 combines with J gene TRBJ2-7; D is possibly TRBD1 (5 bases). This CDR3 contains 10 residues. Germline-derived CDR1 and CDR2 are SNHLY and FYNNEI. Trimming cost V 7 bases and J 4 bases, with 5 bases left between them. CDR3 DNA: TGTGCCAGCAAGGGGTACGAGCAGTACTTC. Its protein product is CASKGYEQYF.

This rearrangement joins TRBV27 to TRBJ2-7, with 8 bases lining up with TRBD2. V gave up 5 bases and J gave up 2 bases; unmatched junction bases: 8. This CDR3 has 15 amino acids. The germline V gene has CDR1 MNHEY and CDR2 SMNVEV (reference sequence). The CDR3 spells CASSDLSGTPYEQYF. In nucleotides, the CDR3 is TGTGCCAGCAGTGACCTTAGCGGGACCCCCTACGAGCAGTACTTC.

The chain links TRBV28 to TRBJ2-7; 8 bases line up with TRBD2. This CDR3 comprises 14 residues. Germline CDR1 reads MDHEN; CDR2 reads SYDVKM. J was trimmed by 6 bases and V by 3 bases; bases with no gene match: 7. The CDR3 here is CASSFSASGSEQYF. The CDR3 DNA sequence: TGTGCCAGCAGTTTTTCGGCTAGCGGGTCCGAGCAGTACTTC.

The CDR3 nucleotides read TGTGCCAGCAGAGAATTACAGGGTTACTATGGCTACACCTTC. Protein sequence: CASRELQGYYGYTF. This chain links TRBV27 with TRBJ1-2, with D perhaps matching TRBD1 (6 bases). With 6 bases removed from V and 3 bases from J, the gap between germline ends came to 14 bases. The CDR3 covers 14 residues. Germline CDR1 and CDR2: MNHEY and SMNVEV (reference sequence).

This chain uses TRBV29-1 with TRBJ2-3, with D uncertain. Trimming took off 1 base at V and 4 bases at J, with 15 bases between the two ends. The CDR3 sequence is 15 residues long. Germline V CDR1 and CDR2: SQVTM, ANQGSEA. CDR3 in amino acids: CSVEGGMSGADTQYF. In DNA, the CDR3 is TGCAGCGTTGAAGGGGGTATGAGTGGCGCAGATACGCAGTATTTT.

The chain combines TRBV19 with TRBJ2-1, with D maybe TRBD2 (6 bases). Germline CDR1 reads LNHDA; CDR2 reads SQIVND (reference sequence). The CDR3 extends over 15 amino acids. V gave up 5 bases and J gave up 6 bases, with 17 bases separating them. The CDR3 bases are TGTGCCAGTAGTGGGGGGTTTTCTGGGCCCAATGAGCAGTTCTTC. This gives the protein CASSGGFSGPNEQFF.

The V call is TRBV4-2, the J call TRBJ2-1; 12 bases line up with TRBD1. The CDR3 runs to 17 residues. The V segment lost 5 bases and the J segment 8 bases; nucleotides outside the gene matches: 13. Germline values: CDR1 LGHNA, CDR2 YNFKEQ. In nucleotides, the CDR3 is TGTGCCAGCAGCGTAACCAGCAGGGGACAGGGGGCCGATGAGCAGTTCTTC. Residues: CASSVTSRGQGADEQFF.

This chain uses TRBV10-3 with TRBJ1-1; D uncertain. V lost 8 bases to trimming and J lost 0 bases, with 16 bases between them. The CDR3 loop spans 15 amino acids. Germline V gene data show CDR1 as ENHRY and CDR2 as SYGVKD. CDR3 region: CAILFLPLMNTEAFF. The CDR3 DNA is TGTGCCATCCTTTTCCTGCCCCTAATGAACACTGAAGCTTTCTTT.

The chain uses TRBV13 and TRBJ2-5; 10 bases fit TRBD2. This CDR3 spans 19 amino acids. Trimming took 2 bases from V and 5 from J; bases not matched to a gene: 17. Germline CDR1 PRHDT, CDR2 FYEKMQ (reference sequence). In DNA form, the CDR3 reads TGTGCCAGCAGCTTAAGCCCGGTGCTAGCGGGAGTTGGGGATGAGACCCAGTACTTC. Translating gives CASSLSPVLAGVGDETQYF.